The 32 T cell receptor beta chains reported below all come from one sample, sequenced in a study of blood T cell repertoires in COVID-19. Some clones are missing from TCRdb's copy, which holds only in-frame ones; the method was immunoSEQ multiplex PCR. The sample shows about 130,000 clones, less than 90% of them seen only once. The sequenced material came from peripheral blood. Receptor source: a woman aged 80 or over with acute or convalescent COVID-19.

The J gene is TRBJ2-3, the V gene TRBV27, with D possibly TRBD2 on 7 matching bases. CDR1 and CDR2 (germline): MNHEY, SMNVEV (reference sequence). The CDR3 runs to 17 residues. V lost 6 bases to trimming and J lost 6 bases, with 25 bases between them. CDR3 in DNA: TGTGCCAGCAGGCCCTTCGCGGCGGGGGCCGGTGGGGATACGCAGTATTTT. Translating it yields CASRPFAAGAGGDTQYF.

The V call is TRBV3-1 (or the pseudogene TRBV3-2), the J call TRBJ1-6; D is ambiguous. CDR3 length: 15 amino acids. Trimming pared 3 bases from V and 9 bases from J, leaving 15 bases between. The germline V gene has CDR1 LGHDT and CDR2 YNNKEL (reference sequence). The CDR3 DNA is TGTGCCAGCAGCCACCCGGGAGTTGCGGGTTCACCCCTCCACTTT. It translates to CASSHPGVAGSPLHF.

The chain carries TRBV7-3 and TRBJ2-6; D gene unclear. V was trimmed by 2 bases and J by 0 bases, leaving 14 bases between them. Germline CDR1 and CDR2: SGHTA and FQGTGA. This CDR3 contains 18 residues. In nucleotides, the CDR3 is TGTGCCAGCAGCTTAGCTCCGTCACTAAGCTCTGGGGCCAACGTCCTGACTTTC. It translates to CASSLAPSLSSGANVLTF.

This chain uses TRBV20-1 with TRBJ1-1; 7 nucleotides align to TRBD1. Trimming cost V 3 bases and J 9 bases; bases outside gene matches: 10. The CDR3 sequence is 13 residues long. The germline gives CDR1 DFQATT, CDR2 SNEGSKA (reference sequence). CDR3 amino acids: CSASKGGGPQAFF. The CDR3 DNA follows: TGCAGTGCTAGTAAAGGGGGCGGTCCGCAAGCTTTCTTT.

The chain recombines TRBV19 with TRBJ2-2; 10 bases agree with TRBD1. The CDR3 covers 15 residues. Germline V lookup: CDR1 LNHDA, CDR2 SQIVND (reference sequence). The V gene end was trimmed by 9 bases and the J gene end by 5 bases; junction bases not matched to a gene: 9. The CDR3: CASKIGQGGTGELFF. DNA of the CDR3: TGTGCCAGCAAGATCGGACAGGGGGGTACCGGGGAGCTGTTTTTT.

CDR3 in amino acids: CASSLTGGKTEAFF. The CDR3 DNA follows: TGTGCCAGCAGCCTAACAGGGGGCAAAACTGAAGCTTTCTTT. The genes are TRBV7-2 and TRBJ1-1; 9 bases align to TRBD1. CDR1 and CDR2 from the germline V gene are SGHTA and FQGNSA. The trim removed 5 bases at V and 5 bases at J, leaving 6 bases unmatched. The CDR3 totals 14 residues.

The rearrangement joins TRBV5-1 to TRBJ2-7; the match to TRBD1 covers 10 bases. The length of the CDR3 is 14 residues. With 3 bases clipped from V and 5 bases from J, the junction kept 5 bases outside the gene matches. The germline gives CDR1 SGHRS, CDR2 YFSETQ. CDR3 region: CASSWSGQGDEQYV. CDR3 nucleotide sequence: TGCGCCAGCAGCTGGTCCGGACAGGGGGACGAGCAGTACGTC.

CDR3 protein: CASSQGGGLYNEQFF. CDR3 nucleotides: TGCGCCAGCAGCCAAGGAGGGGGCCTGTACAATGAGCAGTTCTTC. This chain joins TRBV4-3 and TRBJ2-1; 7 bases map to TRBD1. Germline CDR1 and CDR2: LGHNA and YSLEER. After removal of 1 base from V and 4 bases from J, the junction contained 4 bases not matched to a gene. This CDR3 is 15 amino acids long.

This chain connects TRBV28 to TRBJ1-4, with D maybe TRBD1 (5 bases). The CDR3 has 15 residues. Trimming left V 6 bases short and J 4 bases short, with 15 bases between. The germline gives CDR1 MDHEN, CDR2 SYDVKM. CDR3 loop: CASSPTGVGNEKLFF. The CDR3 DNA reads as TGTGCCAGCAGCCCCACAGGCGTGGGTAATGAAAAACTGTTTTTT.

CDR3 sequence: CASSPATGLEAFF. For the CDR3, the DNA is TGTGCCAGCAGTCCTGCGACAGGCCTTGAAGCTTTCTTT. V usage is TRBV6-5 and J usage is TRBJ1-1; TRBD1 is a possible D gene (6 bases). The CDR3 has 13 amino acids. Germline assignment: CDR1 MNHEY and CDR2 SVGAGI. Trimming took off 5 bases at V and 7 bases at J, with 14 bases between the two ends.

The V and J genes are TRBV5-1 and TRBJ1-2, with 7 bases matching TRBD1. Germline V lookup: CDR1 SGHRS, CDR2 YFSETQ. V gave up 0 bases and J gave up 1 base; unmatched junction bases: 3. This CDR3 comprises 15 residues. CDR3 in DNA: TGCGCCAGCAGCTTGGCGGGACAGTTTAACTATGGCTACACCTTC. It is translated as CASSLAGQFNYGYTF.

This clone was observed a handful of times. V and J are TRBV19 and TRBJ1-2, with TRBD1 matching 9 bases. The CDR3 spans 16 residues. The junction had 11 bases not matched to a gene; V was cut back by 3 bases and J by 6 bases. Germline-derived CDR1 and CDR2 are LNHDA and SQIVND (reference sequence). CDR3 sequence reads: CASSMMDRGRRNGYTF. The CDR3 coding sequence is TGTGCCAGTAGTATGATGGACAGGGGTAGGAGAAATGGCTACACCTTC.

In DNA, the CDR3 is TGTGCCAGCAGCCAATTTGCGGGGGGTTCCACAGATACGCAGTATTTT. Amino acids: CASSQFAGGSTDTQYF. This chain joins TRBV3-1 (or the pseudogene TRBV3-2) and TRBJ2-3, with 8 bases lining up with TRBD2. CDR1 LGHDT and CDR2 YNNKEL come from the germline V gene (reference sequence). Trimming took 2 bases from V and 2 from J; bases not matched to a gene: 6. The length of the CDR3 is 16 residues.

CDR3 loop: CASSPAGGLSGNTIYF. The CDR3 DNA follows: TGTGCCAGCTCACCAGCGGGAGGCCTCTCTGGAAACACCATATATTTT. This chain links TRBV18 with TRBJ1-3; D gene ambiguous. Trimming removed 2 bases at V and 0 bases at J, with 11 bases between. CDR3 length equals 16 residues. Germline CDR1 is KGHSH and CDR2 is LQKENI. The full variable domain, in which reference TRBV18 and TRBJ1-3 provide the parts outside the CDR3, is NAGVMQNPRHLVRRRGQEARLRCSPMKGHSHVYWYRQLPEEGLKFMVYLQKENIIDESGMPKERFSAEFPKEGPSILRIQQVVRGDSAAYFCASSPAGGLSGNTIYFGEGSWLTVV.

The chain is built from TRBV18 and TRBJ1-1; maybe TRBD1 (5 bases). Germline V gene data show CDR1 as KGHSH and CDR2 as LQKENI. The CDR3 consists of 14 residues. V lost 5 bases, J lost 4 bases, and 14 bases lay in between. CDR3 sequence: CASSEQDTGTEAFF. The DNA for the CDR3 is TGTGCCAGCTCAGAACAGGATACCGGCACTGAAGCTTTCTTT.

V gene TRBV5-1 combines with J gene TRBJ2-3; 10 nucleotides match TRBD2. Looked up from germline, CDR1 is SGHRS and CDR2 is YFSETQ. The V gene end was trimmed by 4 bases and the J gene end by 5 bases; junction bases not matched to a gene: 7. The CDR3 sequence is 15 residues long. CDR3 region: CASSGIAGGEDTQYF. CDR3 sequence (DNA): TGCGCCAGCAGCGGTATAGCGGGGGGAGAAGATACGCAGTATTTT. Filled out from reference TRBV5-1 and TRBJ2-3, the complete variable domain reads KAGVTQTPRYLIKTRGQQVTLSCSPISGHRSVSWYQQTPGQGLQFLFEYFSETQRNKGNFPGRFSGRQFSNSRSEMNVSTLELGDSALYLCASSGIAGGEDTQYFGPGTRLTVL.

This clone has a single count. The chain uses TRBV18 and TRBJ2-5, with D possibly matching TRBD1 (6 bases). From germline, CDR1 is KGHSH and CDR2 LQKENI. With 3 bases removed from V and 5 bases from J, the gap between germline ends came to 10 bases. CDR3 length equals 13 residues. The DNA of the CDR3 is TGTGCCAGCTCACCCGCAGGGGCGGAGACCCAGTACTTC. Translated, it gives CASSPAGAETQYF.

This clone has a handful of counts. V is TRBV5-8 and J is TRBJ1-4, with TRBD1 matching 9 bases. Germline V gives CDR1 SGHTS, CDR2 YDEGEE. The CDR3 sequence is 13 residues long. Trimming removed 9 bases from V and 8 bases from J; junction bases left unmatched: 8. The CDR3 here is CATRDRAREKLFF. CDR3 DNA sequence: TGTGCCACGCGGGACAGGGCGCGGGAAAAACTGTTTTTT.

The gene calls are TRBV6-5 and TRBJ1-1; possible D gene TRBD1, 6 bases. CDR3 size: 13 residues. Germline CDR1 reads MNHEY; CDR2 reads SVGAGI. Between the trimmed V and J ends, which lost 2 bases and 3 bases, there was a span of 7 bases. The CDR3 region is CASSYNRDTEAFF. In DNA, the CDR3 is TGTGCCAGCAGTTACAACAGGGACACTGAAGCTTTCTTT.

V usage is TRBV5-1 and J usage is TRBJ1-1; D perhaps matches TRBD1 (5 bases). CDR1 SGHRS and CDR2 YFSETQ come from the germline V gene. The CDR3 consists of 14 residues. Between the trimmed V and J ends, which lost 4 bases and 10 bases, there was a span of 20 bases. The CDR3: CASSASAQGLGAFF. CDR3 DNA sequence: TGCGCCAGCAGCGCCAGCGCTCAGGGATTAGGAGCTTTCTTT.

The CDR3 loop reads CASSAGVGYGYTF. DNA for the CDR3: TGTGCCAGTAGCGCAGGGGTGGGCTATGGCTACACCTTC. This sequence joins TRBV19 and TRBJ1-2; D is possibly TRBD1 (6 bases). Trimming took off 6 bases at V and 4 bases at J, with 12 bases between the two ends. Germline lookup yields CDR1 LNHDA and CDR2 SQIVND (reference sequence). The CDR3 has 13 residues.

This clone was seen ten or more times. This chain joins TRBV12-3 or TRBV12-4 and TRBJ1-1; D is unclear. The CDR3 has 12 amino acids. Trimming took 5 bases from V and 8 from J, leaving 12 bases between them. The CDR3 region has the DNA TGTGCCAGCAGTAATCTGCGGTTGGAAGCTTTCTTT. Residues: CASSNLRLEAFF.

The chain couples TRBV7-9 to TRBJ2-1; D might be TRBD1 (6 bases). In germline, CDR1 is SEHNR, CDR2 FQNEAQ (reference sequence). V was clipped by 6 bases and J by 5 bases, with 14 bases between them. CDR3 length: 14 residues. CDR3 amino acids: CASSKAGADNEQFF. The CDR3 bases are TGTGCCAGCAGTAAGGCAGGGGCGGACAATGAGCAGTTCTTC.

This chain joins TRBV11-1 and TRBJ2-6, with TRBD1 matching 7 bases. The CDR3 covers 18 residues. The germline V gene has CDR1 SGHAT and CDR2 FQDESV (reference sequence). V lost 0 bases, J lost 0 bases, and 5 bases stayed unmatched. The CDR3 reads CASSLALPGGSGANVLTF. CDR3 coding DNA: TGTGCCAGCAGCTTAGCGCTGCCAGGGGGCTCTGGGGCCAACGTCCTGACTTTC.

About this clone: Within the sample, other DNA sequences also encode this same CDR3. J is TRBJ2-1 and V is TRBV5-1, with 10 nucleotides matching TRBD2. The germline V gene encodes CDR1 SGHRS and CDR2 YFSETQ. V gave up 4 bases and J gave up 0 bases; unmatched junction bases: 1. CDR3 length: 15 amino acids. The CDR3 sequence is CASSPSGSSYNEQFF. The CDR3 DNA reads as TGCGCCAGCAGCCCTAGCGGGAGCTCCTACAATGAGCAGTTCTTC.

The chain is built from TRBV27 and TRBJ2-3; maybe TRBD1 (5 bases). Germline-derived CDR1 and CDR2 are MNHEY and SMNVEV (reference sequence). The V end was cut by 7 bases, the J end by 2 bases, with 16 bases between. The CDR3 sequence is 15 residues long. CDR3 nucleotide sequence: TGTGCCAGCACCCCAGCAAAGGGGTTCACAGATACGCAGTATTTT. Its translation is CASTPAKGFTDTQYF.

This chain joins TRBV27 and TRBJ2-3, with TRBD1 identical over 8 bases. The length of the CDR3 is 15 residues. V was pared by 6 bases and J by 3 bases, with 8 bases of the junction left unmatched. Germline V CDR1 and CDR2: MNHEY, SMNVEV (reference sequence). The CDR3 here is CASSAPDRGTDTQYF. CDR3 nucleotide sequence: TGTGCCAGCAGCGCCCCCGACAGGGGAACAGATACGCAGTATTTT.

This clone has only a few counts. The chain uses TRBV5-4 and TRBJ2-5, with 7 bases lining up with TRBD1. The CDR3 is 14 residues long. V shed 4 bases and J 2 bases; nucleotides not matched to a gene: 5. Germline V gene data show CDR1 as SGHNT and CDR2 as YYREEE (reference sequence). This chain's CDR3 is CASSRGGYQETQYF. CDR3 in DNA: TGTGCCAGCAGCCGAGGGGGCTATCAAGAGACCCAGTACTTC.

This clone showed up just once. The CDR3 loop is CASSPRQAGAEAFF. Here the CDR3 DNA reads TGTGCCAGCAGTCCCCGACAGGCGGGCGCTGAAGCTTTCTTT. The chain is built from TRBV27 and TRBJ1-1; a weak D match, TRBD1 (6 bases). V was shortened by 5 bases and J by 6 bases, with 16 bases between the two germline ends. In germline, CDR1 is MNHEY, CDR2 SMNVEV (reference sequence). The CDR3 runs to 14 residues.

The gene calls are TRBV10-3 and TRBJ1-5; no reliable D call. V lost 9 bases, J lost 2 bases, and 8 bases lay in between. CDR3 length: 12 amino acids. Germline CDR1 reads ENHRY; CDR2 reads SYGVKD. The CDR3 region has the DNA TGTGCCATTTCCTCGGGCAATCAGCCCCAGCATTTT. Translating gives CAISSGNQPQHF.

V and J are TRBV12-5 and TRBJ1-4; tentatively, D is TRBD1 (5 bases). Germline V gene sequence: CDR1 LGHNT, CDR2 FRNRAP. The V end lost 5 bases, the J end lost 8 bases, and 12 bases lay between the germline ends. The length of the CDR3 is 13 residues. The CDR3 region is CASGLGRTEKLFF. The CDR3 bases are TGTGCTAGTGGTCTTGGCCGGACAGAAAAACTGTTTTTT.

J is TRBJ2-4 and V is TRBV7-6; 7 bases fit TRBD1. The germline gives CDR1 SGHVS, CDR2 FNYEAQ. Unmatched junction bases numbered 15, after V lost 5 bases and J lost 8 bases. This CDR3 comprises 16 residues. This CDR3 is CASSPAGTNRGDIQYF. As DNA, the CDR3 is TGTGCCAGCAGCCCGGCCGGAACCAACAGGGGAGACATTCAGTACTTC. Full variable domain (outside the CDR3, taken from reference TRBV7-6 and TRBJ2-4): GAGVSQSPRYKVTKRGQDVALRCDPISGHVSLYWYRQALGQGPEFLTYFNYEAQQDKSGLPNDRFSAERPEGSISTLTIQRTEQRDSAMYRCASSPAGTNRGDIQYFGAGTRLSVL.